These 19 T cell receptor beta chains were sequenced from one sample in a study of blood T cell repertoires in COVID-19. Profiling relied on immunoSEQ multiplex PCR, and the TCRdb table lists in-frame clones only, not all of them. This table has around 400,000 clones, approximately 88% appearing once. Source material: peripheral blood. The source of these receptors is a man aged 35-49 years with acute or convalescent COVID-19.

V usage is TRBV9 and J usage is TRBJ2-1; 7 bases align to TRBD2. Germline CDR1 is SGDLS and CDR2 is YYNGEE. The CDR3 consists of 15 residues. The ends lost 0 bases at V and 4 bases at J; junction bases unmatched: 4. CDR3 sequence reads: CASSVGWREYNEQFF. As DNA, the CDR3 is TGTGCCAGCAGCGTAGGTTGGCGGGAGTACAATGAGCAGTTCTTC.

V and J are TRBV11-3 and TRBJ2-1; 12 nucleotides line up with TRBD1. V lost 7 bases to trimming and J lost 9 bases; unmatched junction nucleotides: 10. Per germline, CDR1 SGHNT and CDR2 YENEEA. This CDR3 comprises 15 residues. CDR3 amino acids: CASIKEGQGAGEQFF. CDR3 DNA: TGTGCCAGCATCAAAGAGGGACAGGGGGCTGGTGAGCAGTTCTTC. Looking up the rest from reference TRBV11-3 and TRBJ2-1 gives the full variable domain: EAGVVQSPRYKIIEKKQPVAFWCNPISGHNTLYWYLQNLGQGPELLIRYENEEAVDDSQLPKDRFSAERLKGVDSTLKIQPAELGDSAVYLCASIKEGQGAGEQFFGPGTRLTVL.

V usage is TRBV5-6 and J usage is TRBJ1-5; D is perhaps TRBD1 (6 bases). CDR3 length: 16 amino acids. The V end lost 4 bases, the J end lost 2 bases, and 16 bases lay between the germline ends. Per the germline V gene, CDR1 is SGHDT and CDR2 is YYEEEE. CDR3 DNA: TGTGCCAGCAGCAGAACAGGGATGGGCGGCAATCAGCCCCAGCATTTT. Amino acid sequence: CASSRTGMGGNQPQHF.

This chain joins TRBV27 and TRBJ1-1; no definite D call. Deletions cut 3 bases from V and 0 bases from J, with 8 bases between. The CDR3 spans 14 residues. Germline assignment: CDR1 MNHEY and CDR2 SMNVEV (reference sequence). DNA of the CDR3: TGTGCCAGCAGTTTTTCTTCGGTGAACACTGAAGCTTTCTTT. As protein: CASSFSSVNTEAFF.

The chain couples TRBV10-2 to TRBJ1-6; 9 nucleotides line up with TRBD1. J lost 7 bases, V lost 4 bases, and 11 bases had no gene match. Per germline, CDR1 WSHSY and CDR2 SAAADI. This CDR3 region has 17 residues. The CDR3 spells CASSVQGASLVNSPLHF. The DNA of the CDR3 is TGCGCCAGCAGTGTACAGGGGGCCTCTCTGGTAAATTCACCCCTCCACTTT.

The rearrangement uses TRBV10-3 and TRBJ1-2; 8 bases line up with TRBD1. This CDR3 has 20 residues. The J segment lost 6 bases and the V segment lost 0 bases, leaving 21 bases of the junction unmatched. Germline CDR1 and CDR2: ENHRY and SYGVKD. The CDR3, as DNA: TGTGCCATCAGTGAGTCGCCGGGACAGGCAATTCGCGACACGGGTAATGGCTACACCTTC. It encodes CAISESPGQAIRDTGNGYTF.

CDR3 protein: CASSQVSGGIVSEAFF. The CDR3 region has the DNA TGCGCCAGCAGCCAAGTTTCGGGGGGGATTGTCTCTGAAGCTTTCTTT. This chain connects TRBV4-1 to TRBJ1-1; TRBD1 might be the D (5 bases). This CDR3 spans 16 amino acids. V lost 1 base and J lost 6, with 18 bases in between. Per germline, CDR1 MGHRA and CDR2 YSYEKL.

V gene TRBV12-3 or TRBV12-4 combines with J gene TRBJ2-2; unclear D gene. Trimming shortened V by 3 bases and J by 8 bases, and 10 bases separated the two germline ends. The CDR3 extends over 13 amino acids. CDR3 amino acids: CASSFSPTGELFF. CDR3 coding DNA: TGTGCCAGCAGTTTTTCCCCTACGGGGGAGCTGTTTTTT.

This CDR3 reads CSVIRSMNTEAFF. CDR3 DNA: TGCAGCGTTATACGGAGCATGAACACTGAAGCTTTCTTT. V and J are TRBV29-1 and TRBJ1-1; no clear D. Germline CDR1 reads SQVTM; CDR2 reads ANQGSEA. The CDR3 consists of 13 residues. V lost 5 bases and J lost 0, with 10 bases in between.

The V and J genes are TRBV6-6 and TRBJ1-2; 8 nucleotides align to TRBD1. The V and J ends lost 7 bases and 6 bases, in that order; junction bases with no gene match: 10. CDR1 is MNHNY and CDR2 is SVGAGI in the germline V gene (reference sequence). The CDR3 length is 14 residues. For the CDR3, the DNA is TGTGCCAGCAACTCGGGACAGGCTTATGATGGCTACACCTTC. It encodes CASNSGQAYDGYTF.

The genes are TRBV7-9 and TRBJ2-7, with a weak D call TRBD2 (6 bases). The germline V and J ends were trimmed by 5 bases and 4 bases, with 12 bases remaining between them. CDR3 length: 13 residues. CDR1 and CDR2 (germline): SEHNR, FQNEAQ (reference sequence). DNA for the CDR3: TGTGCCAGCAGCCCCGGGGACTCTTACGAGCAGTACTTC. Translated: CASSPGDSYEQYF.

V and J are TRBV28 and TRBJ2-7; the match to TRBD1 covers 10 bases. Germline loops: CDR1 MDHEN, CDR2 SYDVKM. Trimming at V came to 8 bases and at J to 1 base, leaving 11 bases not matched to a gene. The CDR3 runs to 16 residues. CDR3 nucleotides: TGTGCCAGCGTAAGACAGGGGGCGTACAATTCCTACGAGCAGTACTTC. Translation gives CASVRQGAYNSYEQYF.

The chain couples TRBV28 to TRBJ2-7; perhaps TRBD1 as D (6 bases). Germline V CDR1 and CDR2: MDHEN, SYDVKM. This CDR3 has 16 amino acids. The germline V and J ends were trimmed by 3 bases and 1 base, with 16 bases remaining between them. CDR3 sequence: CASSFSYGTPSYEQYF. The CDR3 DNA reads TGTGCCAGCAGTTTCTCCTACGGGACACCTTCCTACGAGCAGTACTTC.

CDR3 DNA sequence: TGTGCCAGCAGTGCCAGGACTAGCGGGGCCTACGAGCAGTACTTC. Translated: CASSARTSGAYEQYF. V gene TRBV2 combines with J gene TRBJ2-7; 12 positions agree with TRBD2. In germline, CDR1 is SNHLY, CDR2 FYNNEI. The CDR3 spans 15 residues. Trimming took 4 bases from V and 2 from J; bases not matched to a gene: 3.

V gene TRBV6-5 combines with J gene TRBJ1-6; 7 bases match TRBD1. Germline V gene data show CDR1 as MNHEY and CDR2 as SVGAGI. The CDR3 totals 16 residues. Trimming at V came to 3 bases and at J to 6 bases, leaving 8 bases not matched to a gene. The CDR3 DNA is TGTGCCAGCAGTTATGACAGGGTGGCGGGTAATTCACCCCTCCACTTT. Amino acid sequence: CASSYDRVAGNSPLHF.

This chain joins TRBV7-3 and TRBJ1-5, with D perhaps matching TRBD1 (6 bases). V lost 6 bases to trimming and J lost 5 bases, with 20 bases between them. This CDR3 region has 16 residues. In germline, CDR1 is SGHTA, CDR2 FQGTGA. The CDR3 nucleotides read TGTGCCAGCAGACAGGCCCCCCAGGGGAAGGATCAGCCCCAGCATTTT. This sequence encodes CASRQAPQGKDQPQHF.

The chain recombines TRBV28 with TRBJ2-7; weak D call: TRBD2 (5 bases). Between the trimmed V and J ends, which lost 3 bases and 6 bases, there was a span of 18 bases. This CDR3 region has 15 residues. Looked up from germline, CDR1 is MDHEN and CDR2 is SYDVKM. CDR3 region: CASSLGDYRYGEQYF. The CDR3 DNA sequence: TGTGCCAGCAGTTTGGGAGACTACCGATACGGCGAGCAGTACTTC.

The rearrangement links TRBV11-1 to TRBJ2-2, with 7 bases that match TRBD1. The CDR3 extends over 16 amino acids. Trimming cost V 5 bases and J 1 base; bases outside gene matches: 7. Germline lookup yields CDR1 SGHAT and CDR2 FQDESV (reference sequence). Here the CDR3 reads CASSLLQGRNTGELFF. CDR3 nucleotides: TGTGCCAGCAGCCTCCTACAGGGGAGGAACACCGGGGAGCTGTTTTTT.

This sequence joins TRBV9 and TRBJ2-3; possible D gene TRBD1, 6 bases. V was trimmed by 1 base and J by 3 bases, leaving 12 bases between them. From germline, CDR1 is SGDLS and CDR2 YYNGEE. This CDR3 is built from 15 residues. CDR3 in amino acids: CASSVTNRETDTQYF. CDR3 DNA: TGTGCCAGCAGCGTAACGAACAGGGAGACAGATACGCAGTATTTT.